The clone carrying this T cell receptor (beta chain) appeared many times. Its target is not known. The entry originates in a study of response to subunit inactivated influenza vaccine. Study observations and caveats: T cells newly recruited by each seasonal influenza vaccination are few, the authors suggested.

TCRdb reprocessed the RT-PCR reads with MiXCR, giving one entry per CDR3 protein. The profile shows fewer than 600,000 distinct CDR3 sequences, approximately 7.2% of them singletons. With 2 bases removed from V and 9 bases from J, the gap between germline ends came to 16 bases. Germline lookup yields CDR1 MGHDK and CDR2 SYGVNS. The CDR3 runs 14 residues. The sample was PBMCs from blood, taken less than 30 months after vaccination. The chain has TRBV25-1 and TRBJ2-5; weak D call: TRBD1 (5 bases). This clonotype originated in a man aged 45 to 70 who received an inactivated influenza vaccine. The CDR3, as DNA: TGTGCCAGCAGTGAACTTCAGGGAAGATGGGCCCAGTACTTC. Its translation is CASSELQGRWAQYF. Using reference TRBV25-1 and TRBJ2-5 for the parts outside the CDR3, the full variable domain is EADIYQTPRYLVIGTGKKITLECSQTMGHDKMYWYQQDPGMELHLIHYSYGVNSTEKGDLSSESTVSRIRTEHFPLTLESARPSHTSQYLCASSELQGRWAQYFGPGTRLLVL.